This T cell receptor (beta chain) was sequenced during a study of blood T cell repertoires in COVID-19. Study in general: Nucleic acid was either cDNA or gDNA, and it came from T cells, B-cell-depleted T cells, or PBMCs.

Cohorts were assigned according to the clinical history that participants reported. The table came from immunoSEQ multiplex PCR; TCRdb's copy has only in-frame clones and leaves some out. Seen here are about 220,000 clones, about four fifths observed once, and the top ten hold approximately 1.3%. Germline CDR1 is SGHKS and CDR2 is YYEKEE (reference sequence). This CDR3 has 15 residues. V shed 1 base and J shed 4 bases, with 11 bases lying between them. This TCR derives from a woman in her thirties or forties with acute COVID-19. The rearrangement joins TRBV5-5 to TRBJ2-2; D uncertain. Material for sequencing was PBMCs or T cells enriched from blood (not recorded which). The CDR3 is CASSLRDSPTGELFF. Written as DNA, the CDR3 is TGTGCCAGCAGCTTGCGAGACTCCCCCACCGGGGAGCTGTTTTTT.